Sequencing of this TCR beta chain was carried out in a study of blood T cell repertoires in COVID-19. The repertoire was sequenced with immunoSEQ multiplex PCR; TCRdb's copy has only in-frame clones and lacks some. Seen here are 150,000 to 200,000 clones, more than 80% observed once, and the top ten hold over 9.5%. Cohorts were determined from participant-reported clinical history. Germline lookup yields CDR1 MNHEY and CDR2 SVGAGI. V trimming: 5 bases; J trimming: 2 bases; junction bases outside the gene matches: 8. This CDR3 has 15 residues. This sequence was found in a man between 50 and 59 years old who had recovered from COVID-19. Source material: PBMCs or T cells enriched from blood (not recorded which). This rearrangement joins TRBV6-5 to TRBJ2-7, with 8 bases fitting TRBD1. The CDR3, as DNA: TGTGCCAGCAGTCCTGCCCGGACAGGGACCTACGAGCAGTACTTC. As protein: CASSPARTGTYEQYF.